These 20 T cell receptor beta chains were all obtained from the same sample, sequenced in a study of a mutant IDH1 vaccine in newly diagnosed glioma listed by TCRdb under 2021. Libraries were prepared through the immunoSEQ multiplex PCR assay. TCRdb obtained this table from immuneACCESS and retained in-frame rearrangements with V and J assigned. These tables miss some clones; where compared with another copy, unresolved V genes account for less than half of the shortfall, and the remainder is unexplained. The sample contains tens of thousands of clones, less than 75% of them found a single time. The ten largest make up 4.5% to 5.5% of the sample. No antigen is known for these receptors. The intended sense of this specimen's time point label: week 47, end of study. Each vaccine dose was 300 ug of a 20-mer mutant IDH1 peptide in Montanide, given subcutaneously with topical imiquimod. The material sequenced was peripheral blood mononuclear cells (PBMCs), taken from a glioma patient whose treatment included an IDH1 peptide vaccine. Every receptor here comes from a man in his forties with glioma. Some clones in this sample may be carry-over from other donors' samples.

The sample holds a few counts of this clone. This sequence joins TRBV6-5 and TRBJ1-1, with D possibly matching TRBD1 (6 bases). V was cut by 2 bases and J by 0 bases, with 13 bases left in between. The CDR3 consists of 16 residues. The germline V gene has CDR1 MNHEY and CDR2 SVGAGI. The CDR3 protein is CASSYTWTVMNTEAFF. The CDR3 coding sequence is TGTGCCAGCAGTTACACTTGGACAGTCATGAACACTGAAGCTTTCTTT.

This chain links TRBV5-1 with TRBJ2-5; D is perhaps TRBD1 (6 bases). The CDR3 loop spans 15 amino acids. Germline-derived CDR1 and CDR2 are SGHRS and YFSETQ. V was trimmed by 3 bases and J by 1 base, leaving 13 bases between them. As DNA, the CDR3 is TGCGCCAGCAGCTGGAACCCAGGGGCCCAAGAGACCCAGTACTTC. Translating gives CASSWNPGAQETQYF.

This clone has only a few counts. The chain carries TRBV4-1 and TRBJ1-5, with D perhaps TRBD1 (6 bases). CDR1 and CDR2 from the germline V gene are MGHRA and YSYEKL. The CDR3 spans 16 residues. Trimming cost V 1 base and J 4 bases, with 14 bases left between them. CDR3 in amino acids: CASSQVTGTTNQPQHF. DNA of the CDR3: TGCGCCAGCAGCCAAGTAACAGGGACAACTAATCAGCCCCAGCATTTT.

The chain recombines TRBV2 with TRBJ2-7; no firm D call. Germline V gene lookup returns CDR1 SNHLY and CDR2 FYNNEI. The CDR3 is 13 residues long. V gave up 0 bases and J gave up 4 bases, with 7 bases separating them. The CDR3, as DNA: TGTGCCAGCAGTGAAGCGCTTCCGTACGAGCAGTACTTC. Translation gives CASSEALPYEQYF.

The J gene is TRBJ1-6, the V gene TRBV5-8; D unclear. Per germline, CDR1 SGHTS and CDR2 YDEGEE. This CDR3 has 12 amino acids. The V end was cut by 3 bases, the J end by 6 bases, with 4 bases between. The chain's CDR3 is CASSYRNSPLHF. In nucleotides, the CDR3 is TGTGCCAGCAGCTACCGTAATTCACCCCTCCACTTT.

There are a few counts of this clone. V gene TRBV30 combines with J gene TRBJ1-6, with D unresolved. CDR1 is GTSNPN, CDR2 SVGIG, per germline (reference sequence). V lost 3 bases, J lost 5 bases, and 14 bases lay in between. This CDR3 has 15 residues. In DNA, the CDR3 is TGTGCCTGGAGAAAGGACCCAAGGGATAATTCACCCCTCCACTTT. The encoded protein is CAWRKDPRDNSPLHF.

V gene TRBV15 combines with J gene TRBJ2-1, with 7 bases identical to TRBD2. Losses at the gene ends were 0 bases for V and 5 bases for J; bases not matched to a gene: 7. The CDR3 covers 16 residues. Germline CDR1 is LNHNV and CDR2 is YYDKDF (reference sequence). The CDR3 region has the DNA TGTGCCACCAGCAGAGAGGGAGGGCTAGGTAACAATGAGCAGTTCTTC. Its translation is CATSREGGLGNNEQFF.

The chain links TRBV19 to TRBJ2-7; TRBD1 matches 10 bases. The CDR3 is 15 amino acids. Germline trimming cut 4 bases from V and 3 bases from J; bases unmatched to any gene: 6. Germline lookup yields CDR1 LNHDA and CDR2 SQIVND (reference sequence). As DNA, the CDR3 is TGTGCCAGTAGTAGTACGGACAGGGGGGGCTACGAGCAGTACTTC. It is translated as CASSSTDRGGYEQYF.

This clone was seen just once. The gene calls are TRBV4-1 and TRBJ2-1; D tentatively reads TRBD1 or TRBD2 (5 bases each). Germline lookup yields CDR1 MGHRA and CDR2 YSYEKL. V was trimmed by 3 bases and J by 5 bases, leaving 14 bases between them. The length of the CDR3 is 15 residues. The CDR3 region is CASSQAGTADNEQFF. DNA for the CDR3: TGCGCCAGCAGCCAGGCCGGGACGGCGGACAATGAGCAGTTCTTC.

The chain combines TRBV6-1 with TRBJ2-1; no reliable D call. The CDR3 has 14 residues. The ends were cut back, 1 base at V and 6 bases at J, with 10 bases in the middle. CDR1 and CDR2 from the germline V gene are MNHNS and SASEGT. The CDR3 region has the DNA TGTGCCAGCAGTGAAGTCGGAAGAGTCAATGAGCAGTTCTTC. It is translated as CASSEVGRVNEQFF.

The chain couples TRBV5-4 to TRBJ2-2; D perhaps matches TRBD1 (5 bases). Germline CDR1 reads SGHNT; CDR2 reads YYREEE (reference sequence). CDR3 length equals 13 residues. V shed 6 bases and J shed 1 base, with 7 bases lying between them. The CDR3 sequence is CASNQGNTGELFF. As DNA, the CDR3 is TGTGCCAGCAACCAGGGGAACACCGGGGAGCTGTTTTTT.

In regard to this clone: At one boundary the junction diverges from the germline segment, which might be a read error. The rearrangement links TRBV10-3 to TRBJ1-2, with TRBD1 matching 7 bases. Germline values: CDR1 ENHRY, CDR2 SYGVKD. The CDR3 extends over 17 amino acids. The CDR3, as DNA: TGTGCCATCAGTAAGTCCGGGACAGAAGGTTCCAACTATGGCTACACCTTC. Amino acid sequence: CAISKSGTEGSNYGYTF.

The chain's CDR3 is CAISESKGNNEKLFF. CDR3 DNA sequence: TGTGCCATCAGTGAGTCGAAAGGGAATAATGAAAAACTGTTTTTT. This chain joins TRBV10-3 and TRBJ1-4; no clear D gene. The V gene lost 0 bases and the J gene lost 4 bases, with 9 bases spanning the gap. This CDR3 region has 15 residues. Looked up from germline, CDR1 is ENHRY and CDR2 is SYGVKD.

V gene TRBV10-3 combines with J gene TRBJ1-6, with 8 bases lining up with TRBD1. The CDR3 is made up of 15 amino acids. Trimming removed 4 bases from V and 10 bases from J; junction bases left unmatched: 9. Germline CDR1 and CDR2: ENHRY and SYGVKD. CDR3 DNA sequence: TGTGCCATCAGTGGTTGGACAGGGTTAGGGTCACCCCTCCACTTT. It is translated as CAISGWTGLGSPLHF.

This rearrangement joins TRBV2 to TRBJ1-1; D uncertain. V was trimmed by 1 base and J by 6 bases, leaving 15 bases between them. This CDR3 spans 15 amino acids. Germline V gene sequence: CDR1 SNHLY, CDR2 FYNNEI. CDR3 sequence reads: CASSEGPGLGPEAFF. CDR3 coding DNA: TGTGCCAGCAGTGAAGGTCCAGGTCTGGGCCCTGAAGCTTTCTTT.

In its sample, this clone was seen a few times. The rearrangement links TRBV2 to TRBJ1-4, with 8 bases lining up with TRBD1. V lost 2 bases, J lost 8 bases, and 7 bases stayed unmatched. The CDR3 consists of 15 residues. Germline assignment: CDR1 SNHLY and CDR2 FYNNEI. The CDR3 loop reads CASSEPGQGGEKLFF. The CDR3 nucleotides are TGTGCCAGCAGTGAACCCGGACAGGGAGGCGAAAAACTGTTTTTT. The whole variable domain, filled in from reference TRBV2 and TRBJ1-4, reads EPEVTQTPSHQVTQMGQEVILRCVPISNHLYFYWYRQILGQKVEFLVSFYNNEISEKSEIFDDQFSVERPDGSNFTLKIRSTKLEDSAMYFCASSEPGQGGEKLFFGSGTQLSVL.

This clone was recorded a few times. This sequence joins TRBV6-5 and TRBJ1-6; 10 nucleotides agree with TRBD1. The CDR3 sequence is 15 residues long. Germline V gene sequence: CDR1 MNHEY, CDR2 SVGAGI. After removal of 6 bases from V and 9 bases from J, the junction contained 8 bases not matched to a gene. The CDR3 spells CASRLKGQGSSPLHF. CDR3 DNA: TGTGCCAGCAGACTAAAGGGACAGGGGAGTTCACCCCTCCACTTT.

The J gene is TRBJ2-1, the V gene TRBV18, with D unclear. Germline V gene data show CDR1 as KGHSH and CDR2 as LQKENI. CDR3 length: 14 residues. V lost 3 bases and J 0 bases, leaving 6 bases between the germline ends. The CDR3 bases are TGTGCCAGCTCACCCTACAACTCCTACAATGAGCAGTTCTTC. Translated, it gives CASSPYNSYNEQFF.

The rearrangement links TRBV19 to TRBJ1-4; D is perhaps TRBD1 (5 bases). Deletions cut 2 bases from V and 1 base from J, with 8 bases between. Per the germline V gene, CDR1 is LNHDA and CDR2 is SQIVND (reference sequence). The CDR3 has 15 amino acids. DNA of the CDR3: TGTGCCAGTAGTATACAGGGAGAAACTAATGAAAAACTGTTTTTT. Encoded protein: CASSIQGETNEKLFF.

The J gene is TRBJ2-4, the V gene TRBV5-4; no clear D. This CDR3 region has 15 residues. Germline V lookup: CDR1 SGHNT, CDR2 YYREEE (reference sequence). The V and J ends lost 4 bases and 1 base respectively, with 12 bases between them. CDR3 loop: CASSPPDGAKNIQYF. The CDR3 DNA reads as TGTGCCAGCAGCCCCCCAGATGGGGCCAAAAACATTCAGTACTTC.